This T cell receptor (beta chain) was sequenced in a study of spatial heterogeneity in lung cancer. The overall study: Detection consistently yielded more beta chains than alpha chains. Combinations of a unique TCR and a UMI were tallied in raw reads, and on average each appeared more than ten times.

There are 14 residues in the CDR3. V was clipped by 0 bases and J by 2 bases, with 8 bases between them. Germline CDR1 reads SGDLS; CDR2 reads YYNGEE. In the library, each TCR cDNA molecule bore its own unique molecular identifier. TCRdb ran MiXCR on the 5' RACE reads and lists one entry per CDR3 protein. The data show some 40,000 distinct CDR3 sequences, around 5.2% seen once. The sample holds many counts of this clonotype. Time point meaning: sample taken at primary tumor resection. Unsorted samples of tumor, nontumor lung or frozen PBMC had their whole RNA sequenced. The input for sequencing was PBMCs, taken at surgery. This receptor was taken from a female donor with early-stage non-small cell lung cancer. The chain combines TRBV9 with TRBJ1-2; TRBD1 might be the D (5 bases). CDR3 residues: CASSVERDNYGYTF. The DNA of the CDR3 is TGTGCCAGCAGCGTAGAAAGGGACAACTATGGCTACACCTTC. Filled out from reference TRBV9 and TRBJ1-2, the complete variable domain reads DSGVTQTPKHLITATGQRVTLRCSPRSGDLSVYWYQQSLDQGLQFLIQYYNGEERAKGNILERFSAQQFPDLHSELNLSSLELGDSALYFCASSVERDNYGYTFGSGTRLTVV.